The clone carrying this T cell receptor (beta chain) was seen ten or more times. What it binds is not known. The source of the sample is a study of T cells after yellow fever vaccination. The study, taken as a whole, reports: There was a possibility that FACS-sorted repertoires contained abundant clonotypes contaminating from the bulk population.

The CDR3 sequence is 17 residues long. Germline V gives CDR1 KGHSH, CDR2 LQKENI. J gave up 4 bases and V 2 bases, and 10 bases lay outside the gene matches. MiXCR was run by TCRdb on the 5' RACE reads, yielding one entry per CDR3 protein. The sample carries about 320,000 distinct CDR3 sequences, about 10% recorded once. This TCR derives from a man between 18 and 35 years old who received the YFV17D yellow fever vaccine. The sample in question was CD4+ T cells sorted from PBMCs, obtained 45 days after the yellow fever booster vaccination. The chain uses TRBV18 and TRBJ1-2; TRBD1 matches 10 bases. The CDR3 bases are TGTGCCAGCTCACCAACCGGGACAGGGGAGAGAAGCTATGGCTACACCTTC. Translation gives CASSPTGTGERSYGYTF.